The present entry profiles one T cell receptor beta chain with its context. Clones were read by immunoSEQ multiplex PCR, and TCRdb kept only the in-frame ones, dropping some. The repertoire consists of 150,000 to 200,000 clones, with more than 80% occurring once and the leading ten covering 3.5% to 4.5%. These data are taken from a study of T cell responses to AZD1222 COVID-19 vaccine. This sequence originates from an adult in good health. The starting material was peripheral blood, obtained on day 0 of AZD1222 vaccination.

This CDR3 reads CASSLGGPLQFF. The CDR3 bases are TGCGCCAGCAGCTTGGGGGGACCGTTACAGTTCTTC. The J gene is TRBJ2-1, the V gene TRBV5-1; D may be TRBD1 or TRBD2 (5 bases each). The CDR3 contains 12 residues. The V gene lost 0 bases and the J gene lost 13 bases, with 11 bases spanning the gap. Germline-derived CDR1 and CDR2 are SGHRS and YFSETQ.